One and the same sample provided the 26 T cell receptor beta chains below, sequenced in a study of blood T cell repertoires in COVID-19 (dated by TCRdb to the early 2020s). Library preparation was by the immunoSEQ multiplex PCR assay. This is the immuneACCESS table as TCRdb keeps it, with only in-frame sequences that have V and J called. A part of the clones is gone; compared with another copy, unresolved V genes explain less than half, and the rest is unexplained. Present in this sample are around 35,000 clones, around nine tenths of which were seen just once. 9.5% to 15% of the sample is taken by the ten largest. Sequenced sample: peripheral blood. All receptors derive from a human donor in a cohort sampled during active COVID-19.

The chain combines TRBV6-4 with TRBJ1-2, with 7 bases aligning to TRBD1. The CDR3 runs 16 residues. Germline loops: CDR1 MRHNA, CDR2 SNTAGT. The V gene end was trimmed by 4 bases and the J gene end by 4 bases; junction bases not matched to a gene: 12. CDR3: CASSVGATGSAYGYTF. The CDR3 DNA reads TGTGCCAGCAGTGTTGGGGCGACAGGGTCGGCCTATGGCTACACCTTC.

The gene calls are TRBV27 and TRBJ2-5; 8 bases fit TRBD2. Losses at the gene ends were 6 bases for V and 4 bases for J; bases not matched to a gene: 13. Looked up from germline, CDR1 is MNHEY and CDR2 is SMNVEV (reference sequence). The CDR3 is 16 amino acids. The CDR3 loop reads CASRTISGSWRETQYF. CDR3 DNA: TGTGCCAGCAGGACCATAAGCGGGAGTTGGCGAGAGACCCAGTACTTC.

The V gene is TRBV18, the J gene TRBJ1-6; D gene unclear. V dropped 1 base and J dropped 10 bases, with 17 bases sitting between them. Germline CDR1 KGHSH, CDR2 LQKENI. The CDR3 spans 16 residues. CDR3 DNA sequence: TGTGCCAGCTCACCACGTCCGGGAGAGGGAGACTCACCCCTCCACTTT. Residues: CASSPRPGEGDSPLHF.

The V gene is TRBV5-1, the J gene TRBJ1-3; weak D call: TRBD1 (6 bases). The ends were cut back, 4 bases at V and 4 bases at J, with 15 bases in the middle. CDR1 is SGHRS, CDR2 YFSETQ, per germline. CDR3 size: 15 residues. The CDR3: CASSGVGTNGNTIYF. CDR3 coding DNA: TGCGCCAGCAGCGGGGTTGGGACAAACGGAAACACCATATATTTT.

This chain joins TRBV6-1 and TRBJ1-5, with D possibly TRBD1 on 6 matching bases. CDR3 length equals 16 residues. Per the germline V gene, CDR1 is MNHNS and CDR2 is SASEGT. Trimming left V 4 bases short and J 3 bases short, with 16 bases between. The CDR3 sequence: CASSVGQGRDNQPQHF. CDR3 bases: TGTGCCAGCAGTGTCGGGCAGGGGAGGGACAATCAGCCCCAGCATTTT.

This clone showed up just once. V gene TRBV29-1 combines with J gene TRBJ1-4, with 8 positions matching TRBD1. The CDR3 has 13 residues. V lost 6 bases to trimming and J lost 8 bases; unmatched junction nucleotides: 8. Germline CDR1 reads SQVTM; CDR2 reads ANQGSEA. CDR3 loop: CSVDPGGREKLFF. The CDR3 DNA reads TGCAGCGTGGATCCAGGGGGCCGGGAAAAACTGTTTTTT. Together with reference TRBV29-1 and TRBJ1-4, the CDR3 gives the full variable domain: SAVISQKPSRDICQRGTSLTIQCQVDSQVTMMFWYRQQPGQSLTLIATANQGSEATYESGFVIDKFPISRPNLTFSTLTVSNMSPEDSSIYLCSVDPGGREKLFFGSGTQLSVL.

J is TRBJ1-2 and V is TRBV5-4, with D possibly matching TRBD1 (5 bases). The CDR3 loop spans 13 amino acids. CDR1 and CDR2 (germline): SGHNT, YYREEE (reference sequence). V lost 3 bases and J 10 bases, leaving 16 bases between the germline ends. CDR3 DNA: TGTGCCAGCAGCTCCGACAGTTTTCCAGACTACACCTTC. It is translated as CASSSDSFPDYTF.

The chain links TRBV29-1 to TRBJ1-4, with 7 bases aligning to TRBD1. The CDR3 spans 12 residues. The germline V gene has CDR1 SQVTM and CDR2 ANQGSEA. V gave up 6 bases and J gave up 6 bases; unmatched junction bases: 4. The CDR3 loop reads CSVRGADEKLFF. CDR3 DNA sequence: TGCAGCGTCAGGGGGGCCGATGAAAAACTGTTTTTT.

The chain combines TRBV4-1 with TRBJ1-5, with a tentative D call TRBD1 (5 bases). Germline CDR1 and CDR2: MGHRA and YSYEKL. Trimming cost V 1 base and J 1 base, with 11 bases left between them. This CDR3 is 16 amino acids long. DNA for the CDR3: TGCGCCAGCAGCCAAGTGGGGGGGATCAGCAATCAGCCCCAGCATTTT. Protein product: CASSQVGGISNQPQHF.

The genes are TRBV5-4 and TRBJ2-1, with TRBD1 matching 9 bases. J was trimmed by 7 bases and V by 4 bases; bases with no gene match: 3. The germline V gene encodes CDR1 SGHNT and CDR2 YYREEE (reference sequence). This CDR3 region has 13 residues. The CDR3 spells CASSPGQGNEQFF. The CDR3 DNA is TGTGCCAGCAGCCCGGGACAGGGAAATGAGCAGTTCTTC.

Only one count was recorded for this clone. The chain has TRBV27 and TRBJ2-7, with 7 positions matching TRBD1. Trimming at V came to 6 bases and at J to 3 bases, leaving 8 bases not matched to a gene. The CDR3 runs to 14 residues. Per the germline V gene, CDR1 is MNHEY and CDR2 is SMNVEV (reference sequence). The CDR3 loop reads CASSYRGRVYEQYF. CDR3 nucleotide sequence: TGTGCCAGCAGCTACAGGGGCAGAGTCTACGAGCAGTACTTC.

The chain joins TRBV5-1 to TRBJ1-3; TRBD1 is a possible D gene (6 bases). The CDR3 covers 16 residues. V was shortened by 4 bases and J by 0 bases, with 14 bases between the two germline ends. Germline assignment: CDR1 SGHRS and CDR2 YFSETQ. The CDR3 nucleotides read TGCGCCAGCAGCACAGGGATTATGTCCTCTGGAAACACCATATATTTT. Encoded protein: CASSTGIMSSGNTIYF.

In DNA, the CDR3 is TGTGCCAGCTCACCTCGCCTTACCGTAGCGGACGACACAGATACGCAGTATTTT. It encodes CASSPRLTVADDTDTQYF. The chain joins TRBV18 to TRBJ2-3; possibly TRBD2 for D (6 bases). The CDR3 runs to 18 residues. Trimming cost V 3 bases and J 2 bases, with 21 bases left between them. Looked up from germline, CDR1 is KGHSH and CDR2 is LQKENI.

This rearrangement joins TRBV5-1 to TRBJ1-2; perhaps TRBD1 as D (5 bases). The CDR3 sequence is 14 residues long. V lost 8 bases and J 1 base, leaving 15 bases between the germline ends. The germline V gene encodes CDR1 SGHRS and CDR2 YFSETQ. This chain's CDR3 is CASGARGINYGYTF. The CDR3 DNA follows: TGCGCCAGTGGGGCGCGGGGGATTAACTATGGCTACACCTTC.

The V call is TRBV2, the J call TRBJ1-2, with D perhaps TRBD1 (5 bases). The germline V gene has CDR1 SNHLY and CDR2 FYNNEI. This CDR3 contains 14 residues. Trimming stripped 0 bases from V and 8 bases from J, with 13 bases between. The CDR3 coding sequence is TGTGCCAGCAGTGAAGCTGACAGCCCCAGGGGCTACACCTTC. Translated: CASSEADSPRGYTF.

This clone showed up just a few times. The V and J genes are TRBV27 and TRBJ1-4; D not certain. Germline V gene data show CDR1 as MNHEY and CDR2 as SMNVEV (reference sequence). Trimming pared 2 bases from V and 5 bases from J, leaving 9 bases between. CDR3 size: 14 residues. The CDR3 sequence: CASSLGSPNEKLFF. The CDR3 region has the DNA TGTGCCAGCAGTTTAGGCAGTCCAAATGAAAAACTGTTTTTT.

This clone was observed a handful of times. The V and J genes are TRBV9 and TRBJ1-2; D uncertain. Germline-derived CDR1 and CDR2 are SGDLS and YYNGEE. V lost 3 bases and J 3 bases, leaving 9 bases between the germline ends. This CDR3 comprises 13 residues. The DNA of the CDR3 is TGTGCCAGCAGCGCGGGGTTTGACTATGGCTACACCTTC. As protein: CASSAGFDYGYTF.

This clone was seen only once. CDR3 in DNA: TGTGCCAGTAGCCTTATTAGGGACAGGGCCTCGCGTCAGCCCCAGCATTTT. Amino acid sequence: CASSLIRDRASRQPQHF. J is TRBJ1-5 and V is TRBV19; 9 bases are a match to TRBD1. The CDR3 runs to 17 residues. Germline lookup yields CDR1 LNHDA and CDR2 SQIVND (reference sequence). The trim removed 6 bases at V and 6 bases at J, leaving 15 bases unmatched.

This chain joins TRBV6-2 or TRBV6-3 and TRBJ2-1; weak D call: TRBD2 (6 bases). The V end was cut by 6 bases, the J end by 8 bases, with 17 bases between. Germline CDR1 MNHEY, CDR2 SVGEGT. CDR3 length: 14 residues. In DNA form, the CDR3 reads TGTGCCAGCAGCCATCAAGGAGGGTTCGATGAGCAGTTCTTC. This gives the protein CASSHQGGFDEQFF.

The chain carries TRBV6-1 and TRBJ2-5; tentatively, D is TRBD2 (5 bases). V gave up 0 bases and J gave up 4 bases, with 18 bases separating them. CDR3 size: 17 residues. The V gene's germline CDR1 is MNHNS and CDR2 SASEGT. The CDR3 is CASSEADLGLPGETQYF. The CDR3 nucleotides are TGTGCCAGCAGTGAAGCGGACCTCGGACTCCCGGGAGAGACCCAGTACTTC.

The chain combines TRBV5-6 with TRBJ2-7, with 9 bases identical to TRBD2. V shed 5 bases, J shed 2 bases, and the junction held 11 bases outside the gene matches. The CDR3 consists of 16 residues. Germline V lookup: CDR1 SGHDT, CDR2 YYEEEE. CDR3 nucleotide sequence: TGTGCCAGCAGTTCAAGCCCTAGCGGGGTAGCCTACGAGCAGTACTTC. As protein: CASSSSPSGVAYEQYF.

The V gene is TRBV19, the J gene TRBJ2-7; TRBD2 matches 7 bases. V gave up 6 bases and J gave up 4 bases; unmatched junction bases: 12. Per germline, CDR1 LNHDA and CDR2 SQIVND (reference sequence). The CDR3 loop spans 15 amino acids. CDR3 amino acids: CASRRSAGERYEQYF. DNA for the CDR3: TGTGCCAGTAGAAGGTCGGCGGGAGAACGGTACGAGCAGTACTTC. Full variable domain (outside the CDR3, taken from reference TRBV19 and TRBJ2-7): DGGITQSPKYLFRKEGQNVTLSCEQNLNHDAMYWYRQDPGQGLRLIYYSQIVNDFQKGDIAEGYSVSREKKESFPLTVTSAQKNPTAFYLCASRRSAGERYEQYFGPGTRLTVT.

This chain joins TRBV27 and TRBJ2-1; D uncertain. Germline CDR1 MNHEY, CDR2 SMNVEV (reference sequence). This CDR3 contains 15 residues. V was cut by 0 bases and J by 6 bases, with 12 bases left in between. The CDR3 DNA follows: TGTGCCAGCAGTTTATCCCCAACAGTAGTCAATGAGCAGTTCTTC. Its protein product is CASSLSPTVVNEQFF.

CDR3 DNA: TGTGCCAGCAGTGCAACGGGAGGGCTTCTCGAGCAGTACTTC. This codes for CASSATGGLLEQYF. The chain uses TRBV2 and TRBJ2-7; 8 nucleotides align to TRBD2. In germline, CDR1 is SNHLY, CDR2 FYNNEI. CDR3 length: 14 residues. V lost 4 bases to trimming and J lost 6 bases; unmatched junction nucleotides: 8.

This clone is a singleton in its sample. As DNA, the CDR3 is TGTGCCAGCAGCTTGGGCGGGAGGACCGGAGATACGCAGTATTTT. This encodes CASSLGGRTGDTQYF. The V and J genes are TRBV11-3 and TRBJ2-3; 8 positions match TRBD2. The CDR3 contains 15 residues. After removal of 3 bases from V and 5 bases from J, the junction contained 7 bases not matched to a gene. Germline V CDR1 and CDR2: SGHNT, YENEEA.

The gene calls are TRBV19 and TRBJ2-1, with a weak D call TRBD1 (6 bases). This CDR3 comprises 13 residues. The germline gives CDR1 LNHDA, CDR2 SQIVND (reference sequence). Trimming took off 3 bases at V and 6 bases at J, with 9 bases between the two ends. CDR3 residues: CASSIQQGNEQFF. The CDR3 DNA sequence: TGTGCCAGTAGTATCCAACAGGGCAATGAGCAGTTCTTC.